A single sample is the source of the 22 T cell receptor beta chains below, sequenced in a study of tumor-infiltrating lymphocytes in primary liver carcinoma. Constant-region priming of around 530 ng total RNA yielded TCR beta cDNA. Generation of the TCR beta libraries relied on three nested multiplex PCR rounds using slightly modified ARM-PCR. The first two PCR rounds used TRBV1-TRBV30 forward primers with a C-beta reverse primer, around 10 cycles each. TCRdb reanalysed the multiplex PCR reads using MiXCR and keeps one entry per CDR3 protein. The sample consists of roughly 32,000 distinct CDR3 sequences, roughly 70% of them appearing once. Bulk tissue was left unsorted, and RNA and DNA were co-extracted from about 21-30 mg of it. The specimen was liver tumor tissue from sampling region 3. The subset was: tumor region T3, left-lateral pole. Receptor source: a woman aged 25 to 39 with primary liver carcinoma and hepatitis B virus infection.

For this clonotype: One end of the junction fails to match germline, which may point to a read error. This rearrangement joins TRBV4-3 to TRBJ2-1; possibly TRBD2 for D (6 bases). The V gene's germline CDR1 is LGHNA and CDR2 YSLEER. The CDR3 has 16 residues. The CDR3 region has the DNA TGCACCAGCAGCCAAGATGCGGGAAGCTCCTACAATGATCAGTTATTC. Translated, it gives CTSSQDAGSSYNDQLF.

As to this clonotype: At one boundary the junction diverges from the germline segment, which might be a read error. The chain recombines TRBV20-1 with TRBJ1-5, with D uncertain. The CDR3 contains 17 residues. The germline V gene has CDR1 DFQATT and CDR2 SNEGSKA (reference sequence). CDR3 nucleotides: TGCAATGCTAGAGATTTAGACCGAGGAATAGGCAATCAGCCCCAGCATTTT. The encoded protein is CNARDLDRGIGNQPQHF.

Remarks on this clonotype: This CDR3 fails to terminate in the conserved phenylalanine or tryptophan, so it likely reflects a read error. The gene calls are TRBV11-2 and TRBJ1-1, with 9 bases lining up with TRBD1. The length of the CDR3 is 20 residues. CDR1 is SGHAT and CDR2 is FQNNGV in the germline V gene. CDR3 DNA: TGTGCGAGCAGCGCTCGGAACAGGGGGCGCAAGAGGTGGAGTAACACTGAAGCTTTCATT. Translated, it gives CASSARNRGRKRWSNTEAFI.

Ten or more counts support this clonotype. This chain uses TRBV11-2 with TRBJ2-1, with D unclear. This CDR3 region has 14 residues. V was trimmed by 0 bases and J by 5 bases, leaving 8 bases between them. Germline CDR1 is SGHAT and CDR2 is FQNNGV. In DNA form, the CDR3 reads TGTGCCAGCAGCTTAGAACGGGCGAACAATGAGCAGTTCTTC. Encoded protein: CASSLERANNEQFF. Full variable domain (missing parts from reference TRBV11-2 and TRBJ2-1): EAGVAQSPRYKIIEKRQSVAFWCNPISGHATLYWYQQILGQGPKLLIQFQNNGVVDDSQLPKDRFSAERLKGVDSTLKIQPAKLEDSAVYLCASSLERANNEQFFGPGTRLTVL.

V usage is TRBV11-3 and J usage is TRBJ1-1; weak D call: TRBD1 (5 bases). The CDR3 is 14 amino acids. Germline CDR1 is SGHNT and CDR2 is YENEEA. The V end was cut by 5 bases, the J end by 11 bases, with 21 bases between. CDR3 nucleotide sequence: TGTGCCAGCAGCCCAAGGGGAGGGGAGGTTCTCGCTTTCTTT. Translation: CASSPRGGEVLAFF. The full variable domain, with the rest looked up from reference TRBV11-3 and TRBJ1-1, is EAGVVQSPRYKIIEKKQPVAFWCNPISGHNTLYWYLQNLGQGPELLIRYENEEAVDDSQLPKDRFSAERLKGVDSTLKIQPAELGDSAVYLCASSPRGGEVLAFFGQGTRLTVV.

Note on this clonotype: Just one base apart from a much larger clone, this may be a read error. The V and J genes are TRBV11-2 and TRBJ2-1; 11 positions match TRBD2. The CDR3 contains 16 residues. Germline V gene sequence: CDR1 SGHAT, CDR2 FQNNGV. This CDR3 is CDNSRWTSGLENEQFF. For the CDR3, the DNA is TGTGACAATAGCCGGTGGACTAGCGGGTTAGAAAACGAGCAGTTCTTC.

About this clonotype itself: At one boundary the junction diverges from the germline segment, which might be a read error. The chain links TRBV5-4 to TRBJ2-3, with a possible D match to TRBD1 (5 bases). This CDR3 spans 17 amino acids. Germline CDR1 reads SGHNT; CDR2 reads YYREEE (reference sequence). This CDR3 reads CVSSVDGHTPPTDTQYF. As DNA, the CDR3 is TGTGTCAGCAGCGTAGACGGACACACTCCACCTACAGATACGCAGTATTTT.

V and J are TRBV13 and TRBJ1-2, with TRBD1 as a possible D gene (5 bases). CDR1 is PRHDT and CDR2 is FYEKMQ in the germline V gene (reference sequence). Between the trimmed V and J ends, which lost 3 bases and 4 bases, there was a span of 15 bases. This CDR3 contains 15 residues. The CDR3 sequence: CASSFRDGHGYGYTF. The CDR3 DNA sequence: TGTGCCAGCAGCTTCCGTGACGGACACGGCTATGGCTACACCTTC. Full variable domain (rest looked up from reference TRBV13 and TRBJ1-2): AAGVIQSPRHLIKEKRETATLKCYPIPRHDTVYWYQQGPGQDPQFLISFYEKMQSDKGSIPDRFSAQQFSDYHSELNMSSLELGDSALYFCASSFRDGHGYGYTFGSGTRLTVV.

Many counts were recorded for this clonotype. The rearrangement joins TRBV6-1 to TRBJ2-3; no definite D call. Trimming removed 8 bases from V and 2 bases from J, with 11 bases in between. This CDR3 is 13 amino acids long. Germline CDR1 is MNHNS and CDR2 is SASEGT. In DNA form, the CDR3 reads TGTGCCAGCTCGAGGTCAGCCACAGATACGCAGTATTTT. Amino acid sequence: CASSRSATDTQYF.

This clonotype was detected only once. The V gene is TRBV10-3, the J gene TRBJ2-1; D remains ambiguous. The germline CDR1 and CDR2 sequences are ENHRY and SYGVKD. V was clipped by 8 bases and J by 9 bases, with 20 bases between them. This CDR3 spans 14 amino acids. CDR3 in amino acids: CAICPTATRGEQFF. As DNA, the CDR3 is TGTGCCATCTGTCCCACGGCGACCCGTGGTGAGCAGTTCTTC.

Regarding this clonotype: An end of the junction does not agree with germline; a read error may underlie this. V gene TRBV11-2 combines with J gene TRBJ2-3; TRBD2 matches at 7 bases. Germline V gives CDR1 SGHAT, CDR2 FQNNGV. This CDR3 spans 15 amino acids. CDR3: CASRLETGGTDTQYF. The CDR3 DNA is TGTGCCAGCAGACTAGAGACGGGAGGCACAGATACGCAATATTTT.

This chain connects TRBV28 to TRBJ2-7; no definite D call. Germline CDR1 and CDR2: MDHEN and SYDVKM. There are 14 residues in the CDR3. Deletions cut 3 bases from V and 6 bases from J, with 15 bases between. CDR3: CASSFVRKVCEQYF. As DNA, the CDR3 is TGTGCCAGCAGTTTCGTCAGAAAAGTCTGCGAGCAGTACTTC.

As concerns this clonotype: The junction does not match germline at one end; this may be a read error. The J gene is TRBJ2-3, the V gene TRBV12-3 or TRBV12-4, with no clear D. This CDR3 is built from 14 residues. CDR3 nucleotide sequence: TGTGGCAGCAGTTTTGGTCGTAGCAAAGATACACAGTATTTT. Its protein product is CGSSFGRSKDTQYF.

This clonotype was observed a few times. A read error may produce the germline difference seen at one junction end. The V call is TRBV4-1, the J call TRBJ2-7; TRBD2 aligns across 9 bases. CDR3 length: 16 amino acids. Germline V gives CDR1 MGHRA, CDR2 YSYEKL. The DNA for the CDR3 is TGCGCCGGCAGCCAAGATCGCACTAGCGGGTGGGACGAGCAGTACTTC. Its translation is CAGSQDRTSGWDEQYF.

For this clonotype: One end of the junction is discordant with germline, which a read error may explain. Here the CDR3 reads CDSSSGGGRADTKYF. The DNA of the CDR3 is TGTGACAGCAGCTCAGGAGGCGGGAGGGCAGATACGAAGTATTTT. The J gene is TRBJ2-3, the V gene TRBV11-2; 9 bases agree with TRBD2. The CDR3 runs to 15 residues. Germline V gene sequence: CDR1 SGHAT, CDR2 FQNNGV.

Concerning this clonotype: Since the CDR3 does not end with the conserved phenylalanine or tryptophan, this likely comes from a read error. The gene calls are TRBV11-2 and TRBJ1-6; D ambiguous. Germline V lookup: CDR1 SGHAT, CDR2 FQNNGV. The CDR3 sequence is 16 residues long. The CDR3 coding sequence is TGTGCAAGCAGCTTTGGTCGGAACCTCTATAATTCACCCCTCCACCTT. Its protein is CASSFGRNLYNSPLHL.

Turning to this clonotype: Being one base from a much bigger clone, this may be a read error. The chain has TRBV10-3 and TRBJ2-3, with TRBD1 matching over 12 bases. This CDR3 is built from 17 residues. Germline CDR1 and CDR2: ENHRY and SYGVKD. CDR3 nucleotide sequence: TGTGCCATCAGCTCAACGGCCGGGACAGGGGGCATAGATGCGCAGTATTTT. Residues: CAISSTAGTGGIDAQYF.

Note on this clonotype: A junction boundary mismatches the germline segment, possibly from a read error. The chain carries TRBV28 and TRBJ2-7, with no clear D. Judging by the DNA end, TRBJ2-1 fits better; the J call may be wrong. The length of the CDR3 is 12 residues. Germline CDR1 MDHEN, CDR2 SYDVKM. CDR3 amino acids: CASSTVTYEQFF. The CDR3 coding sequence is TGTGCTAGCAGTACCGTCACCTACGAGCAGTTCTTC.

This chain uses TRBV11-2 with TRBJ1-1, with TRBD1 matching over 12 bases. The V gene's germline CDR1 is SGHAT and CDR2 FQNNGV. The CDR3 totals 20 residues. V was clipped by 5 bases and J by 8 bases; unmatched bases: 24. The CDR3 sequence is CASSARDRGHKRWSNIEAFF. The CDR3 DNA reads TGTGCCAGCAGCGCTCGGGACAGGGGGCACAAGAGGTGGAGTAACATCGAAGCTTTCTTT.

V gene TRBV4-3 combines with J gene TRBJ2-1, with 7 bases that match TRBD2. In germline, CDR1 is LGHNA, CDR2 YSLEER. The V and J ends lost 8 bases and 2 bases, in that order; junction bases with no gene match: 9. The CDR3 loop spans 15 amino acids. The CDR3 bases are TGCGCCAGCCATGATTGGGACTACGCCTACAATGAGCAGTTCTTC. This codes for CASHDWDYAYNEQFF.

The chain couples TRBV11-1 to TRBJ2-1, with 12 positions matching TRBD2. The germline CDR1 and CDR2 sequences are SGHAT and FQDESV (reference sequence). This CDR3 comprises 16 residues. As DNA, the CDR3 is TGTGTTAGCAGCTCGACGACTAGCGGGAGCCGCAATGAGCAGTTCTTC. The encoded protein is CVSSSTTSGSRNEQFF.

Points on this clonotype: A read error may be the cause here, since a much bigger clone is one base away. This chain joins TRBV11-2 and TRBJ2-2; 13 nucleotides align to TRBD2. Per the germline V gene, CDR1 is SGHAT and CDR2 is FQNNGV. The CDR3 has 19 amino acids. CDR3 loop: CAGSPDLGTSGMATGELFF. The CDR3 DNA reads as TGTGCCGGCAGCCCCGACCTCGGGACTAGCGGGATGGCGACCGGGGAGCTGTTTTTT.